This section outlines one TCR beta chain sequence together with its context. Under the authors' procedure: Using reference gene primer amplification, nucleated cell counts were estimated. The repertoire was sequenced with immunoSEQ multiplex PCR; TCRdb's copy has only in-frame clones and lacks some. V and J calls and clone size follow that table, whereas D and trimming were derived from the DNA. The profile covers some 200,000 clones, with around nine tenths appearing a single time and roughly 21% taken by the ten largest. The CDR3 extends over 16 amino acids. Looked up from germline, CDR1 is SGDLS and CDR2 is YYNGEE. The V and J ends lost 4 bases and 0 bases respectively, with 13 bases between them. This record comes from a study of blood T cell repertoires in COVID-19. In the study overall: COVID-19 samples, acute and convalescent, were from the United States, Italy and Spain. PBMCs, B-cell-depleted T cells, or T cells were the source of the cDNA or gDNA that made up the material.

The genes are TRBV9 and TRBJ2-2, with D perhaps TRBD1 (6 bases). The TCR comes from a man in his sixties with active or convalescent COVID-19. Material: peripheral blood. The CDR3 DNA reads as TGTGCCAGCAGCCCGGGCCGGACAGCGAACACCGGGGAGCTGTTTTTT. This codes for CASSPGRTANTGELFF.